One and the same sample provided the 26 T cell receptor beta chains below, sequenced in a study of OX40 agonist ivuxolimab in advanced cancers. This table comes from immunoSEQ multiplex PCR, and its TCRdb copy is limited to in-frame clones, with some not included. The data contain around 76,000 clones, 94% of them singletons. Sample: CD4+ or CD8+ T cells sorted from blood, taken in a trial of the OX40 agonist ivuxolimab. Receptor source: an adult with an advanced solid tumor such as melanoma, head and neck, liver or kidney cancer.

The CDR3 region has the DNA TGTGCCAGCAGCTTAGATCGAAGGGCTTTCTTT. Its translation is CASSLDRRAFF. The genes are TRBV11-2 and TRBJ1-1, with D uncertain. The V end was cut by 0 bases, the J end by 11 bases, with 7 bases between. The germline CDR1 and CDR2 sequences are SGHAT and FQNNGV. This CDR3 is built from 11 residues.

The chain employs TRBV29-1 and TRBJ1-3; D is possibly TRBD1 (6 bases). The CDR3 is 12 residues long. V lost 7 bases, J lost 2 bases, and 9 bases lay in between. The germline V gene encodes CDR1 SQVTM and CDR2 ANQGSEA. CDR3 protein: CSAGDTGNTIYF. The CDR3 bases are TGCAGCGCGGGGGACACTGGAAACACCATATATTTT.

The rearrangement joins TRBV10-1 to TRBJ2-6; the D gene is possibly TRBD2 (6 bases). Between the trimmed V and J ends, which lost 8 bases and 0 bases, there was a span of 14 bases. Per the germline V gene, CDR1 is WNHNN and CDR2 is SYGVQD (reference sequence). This CDR3 contains 16 residues. The CDR3 DNA sequence: TGCGCCAGCGGAGGGACGGCATCCTCTGGGGCCAACGTCCTGACTTTC. Protein product: CASGGTASSGANVLTF.

The chain carries TRBV27 and TRBJ2-7; the match to TRBD2 covers 8 bases. V lost 4 bases, J lost 0 bases, and 5 bases stayed unmatched. The CDR3 runs to 15 residues. In germline, CDR1 is MNHEY, CDR2 SMNVEV (reference sequence). CDR3 nucleotide sequence: TGTGCCAGCAGTTACCGGGGGGGGCCCTCCTACGAGCAGTACTTC. Translated: CASSYRGGPSYEQYF.

This chain connects TRBV4-1 to TRBJ2-2, with a tentative D call TRBD2 (7 bases). V was cut by 4 bases and J by 4 bases, with 19 bases left in between. Germline CDR1 MGHRA, CDR2 YSYEKL. The CDR3 extends over 17 amino acids. CDR3 in amino acids: CASSPRMGGGGTGELFF. Here the CDR3 DNA reads TGCGCCAGCAGCCCTCGAATGGGGGGAGGGGGCACCGGGGAGCTGTTTTTT.

This clone occurred a few times. This chain links TRBV5-1 with TRBJ1-3, with a tentative D call TRBD1 (5 bases). This CDR3 comprises 13 residues. Germline CDR1 reads SGHRS; CDR2 reads YFSETQ. V was pared by 6 bases and J by 9 bases, with 16 bases between. The CDR3 nucleotides are TGCGCCAGCAAAGAGACAGACCGGGGCACCATATATTTT. Amino acids: CASKETDRGTIYF.

The V and J genes are TRBV19 and TRBJ1-4; perhaps TRBD1 as D (6 bases). This CDR3 region has 14 residues. V lost 4 bases to trimming and J lost 2 bases, with 8 bases between them. In germline, CDR1 is LNHDA, CDR2 SQIVND (reference sequence). This CDR3 reads CASSTGATNEKLFF. DNA of the CDR3: TGTGCCAGTAGTACAGGGGCGACTAATGAAAAACTGTTTTTT.

The V gene is TRBV5-1, the J gene TRBJ2-7, with a possible D match to TRBD2 (6 bases). The CDR3 is 15 residues long. Trimming pared 5 bases from V and 3 bases from J, leaving 18 bases between. The germline V gene has CDR1 SGHRS and CDR2 YFSETQ. The CDR3: CASSLRGRENYEQYF. Here the CDR3 DNA reads TGCGCCAGCAGTCTCCGGGGACGGGAGAACTACGAGCAGTACTTC.

The gene calls are TRBV7-6 and TRBJ1-1; a possible D gene is TRBD1 (5 bases). V was pared by 3 bases and J by 5 bases, with 19 bases between. The CDR3 loop spans 16 amino acids. The V gene's germline CDR1 is SGHVS and CDR2 FNYEAQ. The CDR3 region is CASSLHRRVWGTEAFF. The CDR3 DNA reads TGTGCCAGCAGCTTGCACCGGAGAGTTTGGGGGACTGAAGCTTTCTTT.

The chain couples TRBV6-6 to TRBJ1-1; D may be TRBD1 (5 bases). In germline, CDR1 is MNHNY, CDR2 SVGAGI (reference sequence). Between the trimmed V and J ends, which lost 6 bases and 1 base, there was a span of 9 bases. The length of the CDR3 is 13 residues. CDR3 nucleotides: TGTGCCAGCAGGCCCACAGGGAACACTGAAGCTTTCTTT. Protein: CASRPTGNTEAFF.

A word on this clone: The sample carries other DNA sequences with the same CDR3. CDR3 in DNA: TGTGCCAGCAGTGGCCCGAACACTGAAGCTTTCTTT. Translating gives CASSGPNTEAFF. V and J are TRBV25-1 and TRBJ1-1; no definite D call. The CDR3 spans 12 residues. Trimming pared 4 bases from V and 1 base from J, leaving 4 bases between. Germline-derived CDR1 and CDR2 are MGHDK and SYGVNS.

The CDR3 reads CASSLSLRTGNNEQFF. CDR3 sequence (DNA): TGTGCCAGCAGCTTATCCCTCCGGACAGGGAATAATGAGCAGTTCTTC. The V call is TRBV7-2, the J call TRBJ2-1; 8 nucleotides match TRBD1. Unmatched junction bases numbered 10, after V lost 2 bases and J lost 7 bases. Germline V gene sequence: CDR1 SGHTA, CDR2 FQGNSA. This CDR3 is built from 16 residues.

The chain couples TRBV5-1 to TRBJ1-1; D gene unclear. The V end was cut by 5 bases, the J end by 2 bases, with 10 bases between. The CDR3 totals 13 residues. CDR1 and CDR2 (germline): SGHRS, YFSETQ. CDR3 sequence: CASREQKNTEAFF. The CDR3 region has the DNA TGCGCCAGCAGGGAACAGAAAAACACTGAAGCTTTCTTT. Variable domain in full (rest from reference TRBV5-1 and TRBJ1-1): KAGVTQTPRYLIKTRGQQVTLSCSPISGHRSVSWYQQTPGQGLQFLFEYFSETQRNKGNFPGRFSGRQFSNSRSEMNVSTLELGDSALYLCASREQKNTEAFFGQGTRLTVV.

J is TRBJ2-7 and V is TRBV14; D is ambiguous. The germline gives CDR1 SGHDN, CDR2 FVKESK. Trimming stripped 0 bases from V and 1 base from J, with 4 bases between. This CDR3 contains 13 residues. In DNA, the CDR3 is TGTGCCAGCAGCCAAGAGTCATCCTACGAGCAGTACTTC. This gives the protein CASSQESSYEQYF.

A single count supports this clone. The chain couples TRBV6-6 to TRBJ2-5, with D unclear. The CDR3 has 14 residues. Germline V gene data show CDR1 as MNHNY and CDR2 as SVGAGI (reference sequence). V lost 4 bases and J lost 1, with 10 bases in between. The CDR3: CASSFRAVQETQYF. The DNA of the CDR3 is TGTGCCAGCAGTTTCCGGGCGGTCCAAGAGACCCAGTACTTC.

The chain couples TRBV6-6 to TRBJ1-1; D gene ambiguous. Trimming shortened V by 0 bases and J by 7 bases, and 9 bases separated the two germline ends. This CDR3 comprises 13 residues. Germline V gene data show CDR1 as MNHNY and CDR2 as SVGAGI (reference sequence). The CDR3 nucleotides are TGTGCCAGCAGTTACTCAGGAGGAGATGAAGCTTTCTTT. Its translation: CASSYSGGDEAFF.

The genes are TRBV5-1 and TRBJ2-7, with D possibly being TRBD1 (8 bases). The germline V gene has CDR1 SGHRS and CDR2 YFSETQ. V lost 0 bases to trimming and J lost 6 bases, with 16 bases between them. The CDR3 runs to 15 residues. The CDR3 DNA reads TGCGCCAGCAGCTTGGAAGGACAGGGAGGGGGCGAGCAGTACTTC. Translation gives CASSLEGQGGGEQYF.

V and J are TRBV2 and TRBJ2-5; D is ambiguous. Germline V gives CDR1 SNHLY, CDR2 FYNNEI. There are 14 residues in the CDR3. With 2 bases removed from V and 5 bases from J, the gap between germline ends came to 12 bases. As DNA, the CDR3 is TGTGCCAGCAGTGAATTTGGGGTTTGGGAGACCCAGTACTTC. It specifies CASSEFGVWETQYF. Combining the CDR3 with reference TRBV2 and TRBJ2-5 gives the whole variable domain EPEVTQTPSHQVTQMGQEVILRCVPISNHLYFYWYRQILGQKVEFLVSFYNNEISEKSEIFDDQFSVERPDGSNFTLKIRSTKLEDSAMYFCASSEFGVWETQYFGPGTRLLVL.

The chain uses TRBV6-5 and TRBJ2-3; weak D call: TRBD2 (5 bases). Looked up from germline, CDR1 is MNHEY and CDR2 is SVGAGI. The CDR3 is made up of 16 amino acids. V was cut by 3 bases and J by 0 bases, with 13 bases left in between. The CDR3 is CASSYAVPGSTDTQYF. In nucleotides, the CDR3 is TGTGCCAGCAGTTATGCGGTCCCGGGAAGCACAGATACGCAGTATTTT.

This clone was found once. The chain's CDR3 is CASSESGTSVTYEQYF. The CDR3 nucleotides are TGCGCCAGCAGTGAGTCCGGGACTAGCGTAACCTACGAGCAGTACTTC. The gene calls are TRBV10-1 and TRBJ2-7; 10 bases agree with TRBD2. After removal of 0 bases from V and 2 bases from J, the junction contained 4 bases not matched to a gene. The CDR3 consists of 16 residues. Germline V CDR1 and CDR2: WNHNN, SYGVQD (reference sequence).

This clone was found once. The CDR3: CASSQGQGYTF. As DNA, the CDR3 is TGTGCCAGCAGCCAAGGACAGGGCTACACCTTC. The rearrangement links TRBV4-2 to TRBJ1-2; tentatively, D is TRBD1 (5 bases). V was clipped by 1 base and J by 8 bases, with 5 bases between them. CDR3 size: 11 residues. Germline V gene lookup returns CDR1 LGHNA and CDR2 YNFKEQ.

The rearrangement uses TRBV2 and TRBJ2-2; D possibly corresponds to TRBD2 (5 bases). The CDR3 runs to 14 residues. Per germline, CDR1 SNHLY and CDR2 FYNNEI. Trimming pared 4 bases from V and 7 bases from J, leaving 13 bases between. The CDR3 DNA sequence: TGTGCCAGCAGTGGTGCGGAGGTATACGGGGAGCTGTTTTTT. This sequence encodes CASSGAEVYGELFF. Full variable domain (rest looked up from reference TRBV2 and TRBJ2-2): EPEVTQTPSHQVTQMGQEVILRCVPISNHLYFYWYRQILGQKVEFLVSFYNNEISEKSEIFDDQFSVERPDGSNFTLKIRSTKLEDSAMYFCASSGAEVYGELFFGEGSRLTVL.

The chain joins TRBV4-3 to TRBJ2-6; D possibly corresponds to TRBD2 (6 bases). Trimming removed 1 base at V and 0 bases at J, with 13 bases between. The CDR3 covers 18 residues. Germline V CDR1 and CDR2: LGHNA, YSLEER. As DNA, the CDR3 is TGCGCCAGCAGCCAAGGGGCGGGGTTCCTCTCTGGGGCCAACGTCCTGACTTTC. Protein sequence: CASSQGAGFLSGANVLTF.

V is TRBV18 and J is TRBJ2-7; 9 bases align to TRBD1. This CDR3 has 15 amino acids. The V gene's germline CDR1 is KGHSH and CDR2 LQKENI. V was pared by 2 bases and J by 7 bases, with 9 bases of the junction left unmatched. CDR3 sequence reads: CASSPFRDRELEQYF. CDR3 in DNA: TGTGCCAGCTCACCATTTCGGGACAGGGAGTTGGAGCAGTACTTC.

The chain recombines TRBV27 with TRBJ2-3; D is unclear. Trimming pared 4 bases from V and 3 bases from J, leaving 5 bases between. The CDR3 has 12 amino acids. Germline V lookup: CDR1 MNHEY, CDR2 SMNVEV (reference sequence). In nucleotides, the CDR3 is TGTGCCAGCAGTTCTGGAACAGATACGCAGTATTTT. It codes for CASSSGTDTQYF.

This clone was recorded once. This chain links TRBV7-6 with TRBJ2-7; D might be TRBD2 (6 bases). CDR1 is SGHVS and CDR2 is FNYEAQ in the germline V gene. The CDR3 extends over 15 amino acids. Deletions cut 1 base from V and 0 bases from J, with 10 bases between. Written as DNA, the CDR3 is TGTGCCAGCAGCTTAGGCGGGACGCCCTCCTACGAGCAGTACTTC. Translating gives CASSLGGTPSYEQYF. Combining the CDR3 with reference TRBV7-6 and TRBJ2-7 gives the whole variable domain GAGVSQSPRYKVTKRGQDVALRCDPISGHVSLYWYRQALGQGPEFLTYFNYEAQQDKSGLPNDRFSAERPEGSISTLTIQRTEQRDSAMYRCASSLGGTPSYEQYFGPGTRLTVT.